There are a few counts of the clone carrying this TCR beta chain. What it binds is not known. Repertoires were generated with immunoSEQ multiplex PCR, while TCRdb's copy carries only in-frame clones and drops some. Altogether 160,000 or so clones are present, 85% to 90% being singletons, with the ten largest covering roughly 4%. This sample is part of a study of T cell responses to AZD1222 COVID-19 vaccine. Findings and caveats of the study: Spike regions recognized by vaccine-associated CD4 TCRs spanned the protein, led by 160-218 and 743-854. Recipients of two AZD1222 doses showed rising Spike-specific TCR breadth and depth. Donors were largely white British and mainly female; clonal diversity was possibly underestimated.

The TCR originated in an adult who received the MenACWY meningococcal vaccine as a control. The specimen comprised peripheral blood, sampled 28 days after the second dose of the MenACWY control vaccine.

In DNA form, the CDR3 reads TGTGCCAGCAGCTCGGACGTGAACACTGAAGCTTTCTTT. This encodes CASSSDVNTEAFF. The chain carries TRBV7-6 and TRBJ1-1; D unclear. CDR3 length equals 13 residues. Germline-derived CDR1 and CDR2 are SGHVS and FNYEAQ. Trimming cost V 4 bases and J 0 bases, with 6 bases left between them.